The T cell receptor (beta chain) described here comes from a study of shared clonotypes between healthy human individuals. This clone was counted only a few times. In the original processing: Junction-only sequences without quality scores came from ImmunoSEQ, so filtering differed. TCRdb keeps only in-frame clones here, not all; method: immunoSEQ multiplex PCR. D and trimming come from the DNA, and the V and J calls and clone size come from that table. The sample contains about 2.3 million clones, around 92% of which appear only once. The CDR3 loop spans 13 amino acids. The germline V gene has CDR1 MGHRA and CDR2 YSYEKL. V lost 4 bases and J 5 bases, leaving 11 bases between the germline ends. The split of CD4+ cells yielded CD45RA+ naive and CD45RA-negative memory subsets.

Sequencing was carried out using naive CD4+ T cells from PBMCs. The subset: CD45RA+ positively selected. The receptor was derived from a man younger than 30 in good health. Some clones in this sample may be carry-over from other donors' samples. This rearrangement joins TRBV4-1 to TRBJ2-5; the D is unclear. The CDR3 loop reads CASSPLVSETQYF. CDR3 nucleotides: TGCGCCAGCAGCCCATTAGTCTCGGAGACCCAGTACTTC.